This entry describes one TCR beta chain. Authors' processing steps: Reference gene primer amplification in the assay estimated nucleated cell counts. Method: immunoSEQ multiplex PCR; TCRdb's copy keeps in-frame clones and lacks some. Clonal size and the V and J genes are those of that table, whereas D and trimming came from the DNA. This sample has about 440,000 clones, with approximately 90% found just once. The sample originates from a study of blood T cell repertoires in COVID-19. Study summary: Italy, Spain and the United States were the sources of the convalescent and acute COVID-19 samples.

The CDR3 spans 14 residues. Germline loops: CDR1 PRHDT, CDR2 FYEKMQ (reference sequence). Trimming pared 4 bases from V and 5 bases from J, leaving 13 bases between. The sequence derives from a woman younger than 45 with acute or convalescent COVID-19. Sequencing was carried out using peripheral blood. V gene TRBV13 combines with J gene TRBJ2-3; TRBD2 is a possible D gene (6 bases). CDR3 amino acids: CASSSGTPRDTQYF. The CDR3 DNA reads as TGTGCCAGCAGCTCGGGGACTCCCCGAGATACGCAGTATTTT.